These T cell receptor beta chains were read from a single sample in a study of STAT3 mutations in large granular lymphocyte leukemia. Data came from immunoSEQ multiplex PCR; TCRdb stores just in-frame clones and leaves some out. The sample shows tens of thousands of clones, 88% of them seen only once. The sequenced material came from PBMCs. Source of these receptors: a human donor with T large granular lymphocyte leukemia. Some clones in this sample may be carry-over from other donors' samples. CDR3s include the opening cysteine and the closing phenylalanine or tryptophan.

TRBJ1-2	TRBV6-6	CASSSTEKYGYTF
TRBJ1-1	TRBV11-2	CAGKQGMNTEAFF
TRBJ1-1	TRBV5-1	CASSPEWGYTEAFF
TRBJ2-7	TRBV6-5	CASSYTRPTGGYEQYF
TRBJ2-5	TRBV19	CATGTAGETQYF
TRBJ1-5	TRBV5-1	CASSLGSRIYQPQHF
TRBJ1-5	TRBV28	CASSLLTGTQPQHF
TRBJ2-7	TRBV4-1	CASSQPGEYEQYF
TRBJ1-1	TRBV30	CAWGRGRLRNTEAFF
TRBJ1-5	TRBV4-1	CASSQATGGESNQPQHF
TRBJ1-1	TRBV19	CASRGDFLPEEAFF
TRBJ2-2	TRBV6-6	CASSSPGQVAGELFF
TRBJ2-1	TRBV7-9	CASSFSPGLAGLNEQFF
TRBJ2-7	TRBV10-3	CASRTGEGEQYF
TRBJ1-2	TRBV6-5	CASSGTGANYGYTF
TRBJ2-1	TRBV5-1	CASMADSSYNEQFF
TRBJ1-1	TRBV5-5	CASSLIENTEAFF
TRBJ2-3	TRBV19	CASRSGSSVTDTQYF
TRBJ2-2	TRBV13	CASSPWNTGELFF
TRBJ1-1	TRBV10-3	CAIRTAGQGQMNTEAFF
TRBJ1-4	TRBV5-6	CASRPAGEKLFF
TRBJ2-1	TRBV5-1	CASSGGTQDEQFF
TRBJ2-5	TRBV7-2	CASMRGSQETQYF
TRBJ1-2	TRBV19	CASALVQGLSYTF
TRBJ1-1	TRBV19	CASSILDRGNTEAFF
TRBJ1-4	TRBV2	CASGGKLATNEKLFF
TRBJ2-3	TRBV7-9	CASSLGDYRRASTDTQYF
TRBJ1-3	TRBV5-1	CASSLVAAGNTIYF
TRBJ2-7	TRBV10-3	CAISDGRVYEQYF
TRBJ1-2	TRBV7-2	CASSFGQGDGYTF
TRBJ1-2	TRBV7-2	CASSTDRAVYGYTF
TRBJ1-1	TRBV6-1	CASRPGQANTEAFF
TRBJ1-4	TRBV6-1	CASSEEVKATNEKLFF